This T cell receptor beta chain was sequenced in a study of monozygotic twins with inflammatory bowel disease. Study-level findings and limits: Evidence did not back any single strong signal or clonotype linked to IBD.

About this clonotype: Its specificity is not known.

The quantity of total RNA per TCR library was about 3,700 ng. With eight separate reactions per sample, the authors made cDNA. With the 5' RACE reads reprocessed, TCRdb shows one record per CDR3 protein and no DNA. The sample holds 440,000 or so distinct CDR3 sequences. Germline V gives CDR1 SGHRS, CDR2 YFSETQ. The CDR3 is made up of 15 amino acids. The TCR was taken from a human donor with ulcerative colitis or Crohn's disease, or a healthy co-twin of an affected twin (not recorded which). The chain links TRBV5-1 to TRBJ2-1; the TCRdb D gene call, TRBD2, has no DNA to confirm it. The source material was blood. CDR3 region: CASSLLASPYNEQFF. The entire variable domain, with the rest obtained from reference TRBV5-1 and TRBJ2-1, is as follows: KAGVTQTPRYLIKTRGQQVTLSCSPISGHRSVSWYQQTPGQGLQFLFEYFSETQRNKGNFPGRFSGRQFSNSRSEMNVSTLELGDSALYLCASSLLASPYNEQFFGPGTRLTVL.